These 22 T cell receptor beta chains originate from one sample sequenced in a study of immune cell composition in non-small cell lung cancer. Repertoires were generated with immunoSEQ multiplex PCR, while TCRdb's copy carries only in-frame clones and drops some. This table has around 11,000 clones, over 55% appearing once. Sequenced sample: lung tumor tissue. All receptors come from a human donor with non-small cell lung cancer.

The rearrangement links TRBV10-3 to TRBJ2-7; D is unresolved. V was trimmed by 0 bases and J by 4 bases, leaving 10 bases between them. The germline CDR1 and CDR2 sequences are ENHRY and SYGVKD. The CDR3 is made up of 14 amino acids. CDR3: CAISESSQTYEQYF. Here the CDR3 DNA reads TGTGCCATCAGTGAGTCCTCACAGACGTACGAGCAGTACTTC.

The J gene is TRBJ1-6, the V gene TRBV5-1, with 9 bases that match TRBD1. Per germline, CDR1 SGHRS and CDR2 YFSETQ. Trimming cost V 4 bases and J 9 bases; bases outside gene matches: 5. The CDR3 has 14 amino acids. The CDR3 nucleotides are TGCGCCAGCAGCATCGGACAGGGGTCTTCACCCCTCCACTTT. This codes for CASSIGQGSSPLHF.

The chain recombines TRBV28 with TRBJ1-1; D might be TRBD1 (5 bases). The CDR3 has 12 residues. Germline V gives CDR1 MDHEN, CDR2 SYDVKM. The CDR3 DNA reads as TGTGCTGTCGACAGCTCGAACACTGAAGCTTTCTTT. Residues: CAVDSSNTEAFF.

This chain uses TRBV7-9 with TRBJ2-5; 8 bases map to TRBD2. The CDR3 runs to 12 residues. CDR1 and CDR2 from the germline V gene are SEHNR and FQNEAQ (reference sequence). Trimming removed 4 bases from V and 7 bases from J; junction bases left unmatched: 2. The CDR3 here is CASSSGRGTQYF. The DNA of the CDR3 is TGTGCCAGCAGCTCCGGGAGGGGGACCCAGTACTTC.

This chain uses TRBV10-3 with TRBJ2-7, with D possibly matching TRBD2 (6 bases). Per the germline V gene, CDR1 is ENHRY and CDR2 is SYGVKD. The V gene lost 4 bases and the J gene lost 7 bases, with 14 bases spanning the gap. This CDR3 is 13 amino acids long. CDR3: CAISVEGTGEQYF. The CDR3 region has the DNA TGTGCCATCAGTGTGGAGGGTACTGGGGAGCAGTACTTC.

As DNA, the CDR3 is TGTGCCAGCAGCCAGTATATAGCGGGGTACAATGAGCAGTTCTTC. Translation gives CASSQYIAGYNEQFF. The chain has TRBV14 and TRBJ2-1, with TRBD2 matching 8 bases. Germline V CDR1 and CDR2: SGHDN, FVKESK. After removal of 3 bases from V and 4 bases from J, the junction contained 5 bases not matched to a gene. CDR3 size: 15 residues.

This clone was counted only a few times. The CDR3 nucleotides read TGCGCCAGCAGCCAAGAGGGTGGAGTCAGGGCCAAGGCCTTTGGATATGGCTACACCTTC. Translating it yields CASSQEGGVRAKAFGYGYTF. This chain joins TRBV4-3 and TRBJ1-2; a possible D gene is TRBD1 (5 bases). CDR1 and CDR2 from the germline V gene are LGHNA and YSLEER. The germline V and J ends were trimmed by 0 bases and 5 bases, with 28 bases remaining between them. The CDR3 sequence is 20 residues long.

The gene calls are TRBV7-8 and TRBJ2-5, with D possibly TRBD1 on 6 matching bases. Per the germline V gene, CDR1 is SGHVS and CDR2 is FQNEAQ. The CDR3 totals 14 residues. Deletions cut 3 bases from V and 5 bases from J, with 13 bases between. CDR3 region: CASSFRGSWETQYF. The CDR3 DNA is TGTGCCAGCAGCTTTAGGGGGTCCTGGGAGACCCAGTACTTC.

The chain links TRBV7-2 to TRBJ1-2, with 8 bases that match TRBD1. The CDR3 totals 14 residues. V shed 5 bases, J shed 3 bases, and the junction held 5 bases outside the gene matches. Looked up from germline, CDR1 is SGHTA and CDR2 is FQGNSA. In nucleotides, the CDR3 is TGTGCCAGCAGCGTTGACAGGGGCGACTATGGCTACACCTTC. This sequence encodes CASSVDRGDYGYTF.

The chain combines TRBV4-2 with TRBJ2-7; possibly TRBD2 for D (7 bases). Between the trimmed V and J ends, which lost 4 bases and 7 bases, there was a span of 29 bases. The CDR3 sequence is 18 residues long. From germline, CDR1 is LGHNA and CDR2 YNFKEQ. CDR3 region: CASSLISGGGTSGGEQYF. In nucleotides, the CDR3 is TGTGCCAGCAGCCTAATATCCGGGGGCGGTACGTCGGGAGGTGAGCAGTACTTC.

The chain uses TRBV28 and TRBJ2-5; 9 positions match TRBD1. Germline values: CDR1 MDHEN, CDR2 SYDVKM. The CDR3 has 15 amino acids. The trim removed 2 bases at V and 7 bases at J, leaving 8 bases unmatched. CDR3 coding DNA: TGTGCCAGCAGTTTAACAGGGGGCGATTTGGGGACCCAGTACTTC. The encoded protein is CASSLTGGDLGTQYF.

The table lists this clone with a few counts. The CDR3 nucleotides are TGTGCCAGCAGCTTCGGACAGGGAACTAGCACAGATACGCAGTATTTT. Translation gives CASSFGQGTSTDTQYF. This chain links TRBV7-9 with TRBJ2-3; 8 bases are shared with TRBD1. V lost 3 bases to trimming and J lost 0 bases; unmatched junction nucleotides: 5. This CDR3 contains 16 residues. Germline loops: CDR1 SEHNR, CDR2 FQNEAQ (reference sequence).

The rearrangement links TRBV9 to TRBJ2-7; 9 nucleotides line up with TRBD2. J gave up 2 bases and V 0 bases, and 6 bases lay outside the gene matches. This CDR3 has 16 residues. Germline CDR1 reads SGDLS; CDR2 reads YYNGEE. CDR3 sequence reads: CASSVATSGAAYEQYF. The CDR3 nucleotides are TGTGCCAGCAGCGTAGCGACTAGCGGTGCAGCCTACGAGCAGTACTTC.

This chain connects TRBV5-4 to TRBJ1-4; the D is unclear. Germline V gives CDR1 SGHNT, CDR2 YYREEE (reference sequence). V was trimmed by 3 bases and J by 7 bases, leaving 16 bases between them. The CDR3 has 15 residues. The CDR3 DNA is TGTGCCAGCAGCTCCTTCGGGGAGGACCGTGAAAAACTGTTTTTT. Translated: CASSSFGEDREKLFF.

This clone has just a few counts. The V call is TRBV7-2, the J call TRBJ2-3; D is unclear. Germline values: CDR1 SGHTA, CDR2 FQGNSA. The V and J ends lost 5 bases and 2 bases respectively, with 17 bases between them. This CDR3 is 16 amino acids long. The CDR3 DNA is TGTGCCAGCAGCCCCGTTGGGCAGGCCCTCACAGATACGCAGTATTTT. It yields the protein CASSPVGQALTDTQYF. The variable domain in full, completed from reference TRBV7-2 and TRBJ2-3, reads GAGVSQSPSNKVTEKGKDVELRCDPISGHTALYWYRQSLGQGLEFLIYFQGNSAPDKSGLPSDRFSAERTGGSVSTLTIQRTQQEDSAVYLCASSPVGQALTDTQYFGPGTRLTVL.

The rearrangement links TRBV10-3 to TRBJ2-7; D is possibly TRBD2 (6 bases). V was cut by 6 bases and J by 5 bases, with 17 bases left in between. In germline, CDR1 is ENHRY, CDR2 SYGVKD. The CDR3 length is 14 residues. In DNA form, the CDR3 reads TGTGCCATCAGAGAGGGGTGGGGGGTCAACGAGCAGTACTTC. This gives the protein CAIREGWGVNEQYF.

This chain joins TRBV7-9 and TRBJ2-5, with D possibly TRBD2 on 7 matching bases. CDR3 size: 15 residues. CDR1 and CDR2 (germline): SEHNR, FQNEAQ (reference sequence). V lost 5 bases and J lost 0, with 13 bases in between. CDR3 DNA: TGTGCCAGCAGCCTAAGGGGGGGCAACCAAGAGACCCAGTACTTC. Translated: CASSLRGGNQETQYF.

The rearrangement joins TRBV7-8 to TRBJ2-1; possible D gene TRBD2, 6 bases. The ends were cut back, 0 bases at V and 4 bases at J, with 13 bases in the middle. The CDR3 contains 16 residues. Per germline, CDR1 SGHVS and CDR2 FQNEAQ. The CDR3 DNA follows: TGTGCCAGCAGCTTAGCCGCGGGCGGGACGTACAATGAGCAGTTCTTC. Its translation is CASSLAAGGTYNEQFF.

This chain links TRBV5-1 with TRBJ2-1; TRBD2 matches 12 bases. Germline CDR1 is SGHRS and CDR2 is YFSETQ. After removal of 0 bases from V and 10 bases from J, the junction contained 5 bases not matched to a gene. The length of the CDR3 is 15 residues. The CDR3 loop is CASSLGTSGTEEQFF. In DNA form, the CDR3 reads TGCGCCAGCAGCTTGGGGACTAGCGGGACCGAAGAGCAGTTCTTC.

CDR3: CASSFGGETQYF. The CDR3 coding sequence is TGTGCCAGCAGCTTCGGGGGAGAGACCCAGTACTTC. The chain links TRBV7-9 to TRBJ2-5; the D gene is possibly TRBD2 (6 bases). The CDR3 contains 12 residues. V dropped 3 bases and J dropped 4 bases, with 6 bases sitting between them. Germline-derived CDR1 and CDR2 are SEHNR and FQNEAQ (reference sequence).

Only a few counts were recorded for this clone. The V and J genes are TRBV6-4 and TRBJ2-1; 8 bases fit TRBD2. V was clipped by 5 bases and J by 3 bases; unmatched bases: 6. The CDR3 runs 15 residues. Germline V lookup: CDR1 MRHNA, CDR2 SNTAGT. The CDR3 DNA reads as TGTGCCAGCAGTCGGGAGGGCGGCTTCTACAATGAGCAGTTCTTC. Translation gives CASSREGGFYNEQFF.

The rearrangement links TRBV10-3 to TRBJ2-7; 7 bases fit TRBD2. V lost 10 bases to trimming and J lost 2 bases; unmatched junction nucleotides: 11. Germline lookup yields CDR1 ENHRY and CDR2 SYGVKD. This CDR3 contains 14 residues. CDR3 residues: CATLDPSGAYEQYF. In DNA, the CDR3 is TGTGCCACCCTGGACCCTAGCGGAGCCTACGAGCAGTACTTC.